The next 15 T cell receptor beta chains were all read from a single sample in a study of early T cells in non-severe SARS-CoV-2 infection. TCRdb independently ran MiXCR on the 5' RACE reads; one entry per CDR3 protein. In the table there are 50,000 to 65,000 distinct CDR3 sequences, about an eighth of which are singletons. Sequencing was performed on whole blood. These receptors were obtained from an adult who was a healthcare worker with PCR-confirmed SARS-CoV-2 infection or an uninfected control (not recorded which).

The chain recombines TRBV7-9 with TRBJ1-1, with TRBD1 matching over 10 bases. The V gene end was trimmed by 4 bases and the J gene end by 0 bases; junction bases not matched to a gene: 14. The CDR3 has 19 residues. Per the germline V gene, CDR1 is SEHNR and CDR2 is FQNEAQ (reference sequence). Here the CDR3 DNA reads TGTGCCAGCAGCTCAAACTCCGGGACAGGGGCCTTCATGAACACTGAAGCTTTCTTT. Its protein is CASSSNSGTGAFMNTEAFF.

This clonotype was detected ten times or more. The chain has TRBV11-2 and TRBJ2-2; D possibly corresponds to TRBD1 (5 bases). Germline CDR1 reads SGHAT; CDR2 reads FQNNGV. V was pared by 5 bases and J by 5 bases, with 9 bases between. The CDR3 length is 13 residues. CDR3: CASSQSGTGELFF. The CDR3 DNA is TGTGCCAGCAGCCAATCAGGGACCGGGGAGCTGTTTTTT.

V gene TRBV4-1 combines with J gene TRBJ1-2, with D unclear. Deletions cut 0 bases from V and 8 bases from J, with 13 bases between. The CDR3 is 14 amino acids. From germline, CDR1 is MGHRA and CDR2 YSYEKL. The CDR3 protein is CASSQDNRVEGYTF. The CDR3, as DNA: TGCGCCAGCAGCCAAGATAACCGAGTCGAGGGCTACACCTTC.

This clonotype was recorded many times. Sequence at one end of the junction differs from germline and may be a read error. V gene TRBV23-1 combines with J gene TRBJ2-7, with 9 bases that match TRBD1. TRBV23-1 is filed as an ORF, its function uncertain. The CDR3 runs to 11 residues. The CDR3 DNA reads as TGCGCCAGCAGTCAAGGGACAGGGAAGCACTTC. It codes for CASSQGTGKHF.

This rearrangement joins TRBV7-6 to TRBJ2-7; D is unclear. Trimming removed 4 bases from V and 3 bases from J, with 10 bases in between. Germline assignment: CDR1 SGHVS and CDR2 FNYEAQ. The CDR3 sequence is 13 residues long. The CDR3 loop reads CASSSRAFYEQYF. CDR3 in DNA: TGTGCCAGCAGCTCCCGGGCCTTCTACGAGCAGTACTTC.

This clonotype showed up just a few times. The chain links TRBV12-3 or TRBV12-4 to TRBJ2-7; possibly TRBD1 for D (6 bases). There are 13 residues in the CDR3. The germline V and J ends were trimmed by 5 bases and 4 bases, with 12 bases remaining between them. The CDR3 DNA reads TGTGCCAGCAGTGCCCCGGACAGATACGAGCAGTACTTC. Translating gives CASSAPDRYEQYF.

V and J are TRBV20-1 and TRBJ1-5, with a possible D match to TRBD1 (5 bases). The CDR3 sequence is 15 residues long. CDR1 is DFQATT and CDR2 is SNEGSKA in the germline V gene (reference sequence). V lost 3 bases and J lost 2, with 14 bases in between. CDR3 residues: CSASQGGRGNQPQHF. CDR3 nucleotides: TGCAGTGCTAGCCAGGGTGGTAGGGGCAATCAGCCCCAGCATTTT.

In its sample, this clonotype was seen many times. The rearrangement joins TRBV5-4 to TRBJ2-3, with 13 bases matching TRBD2. With 0 bases clipped from V and 1 base from J, the junction kept 2 bases outside the gene matches. Per the germline V gene, CDR1 is SGHNT and CDR2 is YYREEE (reference sequence). The CDR3 runs 17 residues. The CDR3 region has the DNA TGTGCCAGCAGCTTGGCTGGACTAGCGGGGGGCACAGATACGCAGTATTTT. Translated, it gives CASSLAGLAGGTDTQYF. The full variable domain, in which reference TRBV5-4 and TRBJ2-3 provide the parts outside the CDR3, is ETGVTQSPTHLIKTRGQQVTLRCSSQSGHNTVSWYQQALGQGPQFIFQYYREEENGRGNFPPRFSGLQFPNYSSELNVNALELDDSALYLCASSLAGLAGGTDTQYFGPGTRLTVL.

The table lists this clonotype with a few counts. This chain connects TRBV12-5 to TRBJ1-6, with D hard to call. Germline-derived CDR1 and CDR2 are LGHNT and FRNRAP. This CDR3 comprises 15 residues. Trimming left V 2 bases short and J 7 bases short, with 12 bases between. CDR3 coding DNA: TGTGCTAGTGGTTTGCAAACCGGCGGGAATTCACCCCTCCACTTT. Amino acids: CASGLQTGGNSPLHF.

The chain carries TRBV12-3 or TRBV12-4 and TRBJ1-2; weak D call: TRBD1 (5 bases). This CDR3 is built from 15 residues. V shed 4 bases and J shed 4 bases, with 16 bases lying between them. The CDR3 is CASSSVTASIYGYTF. As DNA, the CDR3 is TGTGCCAGCAGTTCCGTGACAGCGTCTATCTATGGCTACACCTTC.

This clonotype occurred a few times. This chain connects TRBV27 to TRBJ2-7; no reliable D call. Trimming took off 0 bases at V and 2 bases at J, with 14 bases between the two ends. The CDR3 is made up of 16 amino acids. Germline loops: CDR1 MNHEY, CDR2 SMNVEV (reference sequence). CDR3 amino acids: CASSLSQQTNTYEQYF. The CDR3 coding sequence is TGTGCCAGCAGTTTATCTCAACAGACCAATACCTACGAGCAGTACTTC.

This clonotype was recorded at least ten times. The rearrangement links TRBV2 to TRBJ2-5; 14 bases fit TRBD2. Germline values: CDR1 SNHLY, CDR2 FYNNEI. The CDR3 spans 15 residues. Trimming at V came to 5 bases and at J to 4 bases, leaving 3 bases not matched to a gene. The CDR3 coding sequence is TGTGCCAGCAGTCGGACTAGCGGGGGGTCAGAGACCCAGTACTTC. It specifies CASSRTSGGSETQYF.

This clonotype was detected a few times. The chain has TRBV5-4 and TRBJ2-7; D is undetermined. The CDR3 consists of 12 residues. V was clipped by 0 bases and J by 3 bases, with 4 bases between them. In germline, CDR1 is SGHNT, CDR2 YYREEE (reference sequence). CDR3 sequence (DNA): TGTGCCAGCAGCTTGGATCGCTACGAGCAGTACTTC. This gives the protein CASSLDRYEQYF.

This clonotype has more than one count but fewer than ten. The chain recombines TRBV20-1 with TRBJ2-7; perhaps D is TRBD1 or TRBD2 (5 bases each). CDR3 length: 11 residues. V shed 5 bases and J shed 5 bases, with 10 bases lying between them. Germline values: CDR1 DFQATT, CDR2 SNEGSKA (reference sequence). The CDR3 loop is CSAGLGDEQYF. DNA of the CDR3: TGCAGTGCTGGGTTGGGGGACGAGCAGTACTTC.

The chain couples TRBV24-1 to TRBJ2-7; the D gene is possibly TRBD2 (6 bases). V dropped 9 bases and J dropped 5 bases, with 19 bases sitting between them. This CDR3 region has 14 residues. CDR1 is KGHDR, CDR2 SFDVKD, per germline. CDR3 in amino acids: CATQAGRGVHEQYF. The CDR3 DNA is TGTGCCACCCAAGCCGGGCGGGGTGTACACGAGCAGTACTTC.